The 20 T cell receptor beta chains reported below all come from one sample, sequenced in a study of blood T cell repertoires in COVID-19. Sequenced by immunoSEQ multiplex PCR; TCRdb stores in-frame clones only, minus some. The sample records about 50,000 clones, roughly 90% being singletons. The sample was peripheral blood. Receptor source: a woman older than 75 with acute or convalescent COVID-19.

The chain joins TRBV5-1 to TRBJ1-1; D may be TRBD1 (6 bases). From germline, CDR1 is SGHRS and CDR2 YFSETQ. The CDR3 is made up of 15 amino acids. V was cut by 6 bases and J by 1 base, with 16 bases left in between. The DNA of the CDR3 is TGCGCCAGCACCCTGGGGGGGGGCCCGAACACTGAAGCTTTCTTT. Its translation: CASTLGGGPNTEAFF.

The rearrangement joins TRBV6-2 or TRBV6-3 to TRBJ2-5, with D hard to call. V lost 6 bases to trimming and J lost 3 bases, with 8 bases between them. CDR1 is MNHEY and CDR2 is SVGEGT in the germline V gene. The CDR3 consists of 12 residues. CDR3 loop: CASSPLEETQYF. CDR3 nucleotide sequence: TGTGCCAGCAGCCCCCTAGAAGAGACCCAGTACTTC.

This chain joins TRBV19 and TRBJ1-5, with 7 bases that match TRBD1. Germline values: CDR1 LNHDA, CDR2 SQIVND (reference sequence). V dropped 5 bases and J dropped 2; count of bases not matched to a gene: 9. This CDR3 spans 16 amino acids. CDR3 in amino acids: CASSPRGQPGNQPQHF. CDR3 nucleotide sequence: TGTGCCAGTAGTCCCCGGGGACAGCCCGGCAATCAGCCCCAGCATTTT.

This sequence joins TRBV6-5 and TRBJ2-2, with a possible D match to TRBD2 (7 bases). The germline CDR1 and CDR2 sequences are MNHEY and SVGAGI. V gave up 0 bases and J gave up 5 bases, with 10 bases separating them. This CDR3 region has 15 residues. The CDR3 DNA follows: TGTGCCAGCAGTTACTCCGGGGGGCGGACCGGGGAGCTGTTTTTT. It yields the protein CASSYSGGRTGELFF.

The chain uses TRBV27 and TRBJ1-1; TRBD1 matches at 12 bases. CDR3 length: 14 amino acids. V lost 5 bases to trimming and J lost 7 bases; unmatched junction nucleotides: 5. Germline lookup yields CDR1 MNHEY and CDR2 SMNVEV (reference sequence). CDR3: CASSPGTGGGEAFF. CDR3 DNA sequence: TGTGCCAGCAGTCCCGGGACAGGGGGCGGTGAAGCTTTCTTT.

This chain connects TRBV18 to TRBJ1-4, with 7 bases aligning to TRBD1. V lost 3 bases to trimming and J lost 4 bases; unmatched junction nucleotides: 5. The CDR3 contains 15 residues. Per the germline V gene, CDR1 is KGHSH and CDR2 is LQKENI. Here the CDR3 DNA reads TGTGCCAGCTCACCCTCGACAGGGAATAATGAAAAACTGTTTTTT. Its protein is CASSPSTGNNEKLFF.

The gene calls are TRBV5-1 and TRBJ2-3; D call uncertain. The V and J ends lost 4 bases and 0 bases respectively, with 18 bases between them. CDR1 SGHRS and CDR2 YFSETQ come from the germline V gene. The CDR3 sequence is 17 residues long. CDR3: CASSPIIETSSTDTQYF. CDR3 DNA: TGCGCCAGCAGCCCTATCATAGAAACGTCTAGCACAGATACGCAGTATTTT.

The chain recombines TRBV19 with TRBJ2-4; 10 nucleotides line up with TRBD1. Germline V lookup: CDR1 LNHDA, CDR2 SQIVND (reference sequence). V dropped 1 base and J dropped 7; count of bases not matched to a gene: 10. CDR3 length: 17 amino acids. The CDR3 protein is CASSIAEGTGARNIQYF. The CDR3 DNA follows: TGTGCCAGTAGTATAGCGGAGGGGACAGGGGCGAGGAACATTCAGTACTTC.

The J gene is TRBJ1-5, the V gene TRBV28; 7 bases align to TRBD1. The CDR3 length is 18 residues. With 6 bases clipped from V and 3 bases from J, the junction kept 17 bases outside the gene matches. Germline CDR1 reads MDHEN; CDR2 reads SYDVKM. The CDR3 coding sequence is TGTGCCAGCAGCCCAGGGGGGACAAGGGTAAAGCTCAATCAGCCCCAGCATTTT. This translates into CASSPGGTRVKLNQPQHF. Variable domain in full (rest from reference TRBV28 and TRBJ1-5): DVKVTQSSRYLVKRTGEKVFLECVQDMDHENMFWYRQDPGLGLRLIYFSYDVKMKEKGDIPEGYSVSREKKERFSLILESASTNQTSMYLCASSPGGTRVKLNQPQHFGDGTRLSIL.

The CDR3 sequence: CATSRDPGVSYEQYF. Here the CDR3 DNA reads TGTGCCACCAGCAGAGATCCGGGGGTCTCCTACGAGCAGTACTTC. The chain uses TRBV15 and TRBJ2-7, with D possibly TRBD2 on 6 matching bases. CDR1 is LNHNV and CDR2 is YYDKDF in the germline V gene (reference sequence). V dropped 0 bases and J dropped 0 bases, with 9 bases sitting between them. The CDR3 length is 15 residues.

J is TRBJ2-7 and V is TRBV27, with 9 bases that match TRBD2. CDR3 size: 15 residues. Germline loops: CDR1 MNHEY, CDR2 SMNVEV (reference sequence). V trimming: 5 bases; J trimming: 2 bases; junction bases outside the gene matches: 7. CDR3 in DNA: TGTGCCAGCAGTGCCCTAGCGGGGCCGACCTACGAGCAGTACGTC. It is translated as CASSALAGPTYEQYV.

The chain recombines TRBV6-6 with TRBJ1-5, with 9 bases that match TRBD1. The V gene's germline CDR1 is MNHNY and CDR2 SVGAGI (reference sequence). The CDR3 is made up of 15 amino acids. V gave up 6 bases and J gave up 6 bases; unmatched junction bases: 9. The CDR3 sequence is CASSQQGASGQPQHF. DNA for the CDR3: TGTGCCAGCAGCCAACAGGGGGCCTCTGGTCAGCCCCAGCATTTT.

This chain uses TRBV5-1 with TRBJ2-5; 9 nucleotides match TRBD2. Per germline, CDR1 SGHRS and CDR2 YFSETQ. V trimming: 4 bases; J trimming: 7 bases; junction bases outside the gene matches: 20. The CDR3 spans 18 residues. CDR3 in DNA: TGCGCCAGCAGCCCGACGGGAGCGGGGGGATCGCGAATTGGGACCCAGTACTTC. Protein product: CASSPTGAGGSRIGTQYF.

The rearrangement uses TRBV27 and TRBJ2-7; D possibly corresponds to TRBD2 (6 bases). V dropped 0 bases and J dropped 3 bases, with 15 bases sitting between them. Germline CDR1 reads MNHEY; CDR2 reads SMNVEV (reference sequence). CDR3 size: 16 residues. The DNA for the CDR3 is TGTGCCAGCAGTTTATCTGGGGGGAGGCAAGACTACGAGCAGTACTTC. Encoded protein: CASSLSGGRQDYEQYF.

The CDR3 coding sequence is TGTGCCAGCTCTTGGGACAGAGCCGGGGAGCTGTTTTTT. Its translation: CASSWDRAGELFF. This sequence joins TRBV18 and TRBJ2-2; 7 bases are shared with TRBD1. The V gene's germline CDR1 is KGHSH and CDR2 LQKENI. J lost 6 bases, V lost 6 bases, and 4 bases had no gene match. There are 13 residues in the CDR3.

The rearrangement links TRBV5-4 to TRBJ1-1, with TRBD1 identical over 7 bases. The trim removed 0 bases at V and 0 bases at J, leaving 5 bases unmatched. The CDR3 spans 16 residues. Germline V lookup: CDR1 SGHNT, CDR2 YYREEE (reference sequence). The CDR3 coding sequence is TGTGCCAGCAGCTTGGCACAGGGGAGCATGAACACTGAAGCTTTCTTT. This translates into CASSLAQGSMNTEAFF.

This clone was observed a single time. J is TRBJ2-5 and V is TRBV5-4, with D possibly TRBD1 on 5 matching bases. The V end was cut by 1 base, the J end by 5 bases, with 9 bases between. This CDR3 is built from 13 residues. CDR1 is SGHNT, CDR2 YYREEE, per germline (reference sequence). The CDR3 region is CASSLFGAETQYF. CDR3 DNA sequence: TGTGCCAGCAGCTTGTTTGGGGCGGAGACCCAGTACTTC.

The chain employs TRBV4-1 and TRBJ2-5, with 11 bases matching TRBD2. CDR3 size: 19 residues. With 2 bases clipped from V and 1 base from J, the junction kept 12 bases outside the gene matches. Germline CDR1 MGHRA, CDR2 YSYEKL. The CDR3 spells CASSQSSPLAGGPQETQYF. CDR3 nucleotides: TGCGCCAGCAGCCAATCGAGTCCGCTAGCGGGGGGACCCCAAGAGACCCAGTACTTC.

V is TRBV4-2 and J is TRBJ1-3; D might be TRBD1 (6 bases). V lost 1 base, J lost 4 bases, and 11 bases lay in between. The V gene's germline CDR1 is LGHNA and CDR2 YNFKEQ. The CDR3 has 15 amino acids. CDR3 sequence reads: CASSQVGGSGNTIYF. CDR3 sequence (DNA): TGTGCCAGCAGCCAAGTAGGGGGATCCGGAAACACCATATATTTT.

The rearrangement joins TRBV20-1 to TRBJ2-7; D is ambiguous. Germline V gene lookup returns CDR1 DFQATT and CDR2 SNEGSKA (reference sequence). Trimming took 3 bases from V and 12 from J, leaving 15 bases between them. The CDR3 spans 11 residues. The chain's CDR3 is CSASRTGERYV. As DNA, the CDR3 is TGCAGTGCTAGCCGAACCGGAGAGAGGTACGTC.